One and the same sample provided the 28 T cell receptor beta chains below, sequenced in a study of T cell responses to AZD1222 COVID-19 vaccine (dated by TCRdb to about 2021). What this sample's time point label stands for: about 28 days (+/-7) after the second vaccine dose. In the paper's terms, the treatment or condition label means: meningococcal conjugate vaccine given as trial control. Libraries were prepared through the immunoSEQ multiplex PCR assay. Entries here come from immuneACCESS through TCRdb and include only in-frame sequences with V and J called. Some clones fail to appear in such tables; in the studies checked, an unresolved V gene covers under half of the shortfall, and the cause of the remainder is unknown. Counted in this sample were about 200,000 clones; about 92% of them appeared once. About 3.5% of the sample lies in the top ten. Sample: peripheral blood, taken 28 days after the second dose of the MenACWY control vaccine. These receptors were collected from an adult who received the MenACWY meningococcal vaccine as a control.

This chain connects TRBV5-6 to TRBJ2-5, with D perhaps matching TRBD2 (6 bases). The CDR3 spans 16 residues. Germline V CDR1 and CDR2: SGHDT, YYEEEE. Trimming removed 0 bases at V and 4 bases at J, with 16 bases between. The CDR3 DNA reads as TGTGCCAGCAGCTTGGGAGTAGCGGTGGTGGGAGAGACCCAGTACTTC. Translated: CASSLGVAVVGETQYF.

The gene calls are TRBV27 and TRBJ2-1; 7 bases are a match to TRBD1. The J segment lost 9 bases and the V segment lost 6 bases, leaving 11 bases of the junction unmatched. This CDR3 contains 14 residues. Germline V lookup: CDR1 MNHEY, CDR2 SMNVEV (reference sequence). DNA for the CDR3: TGTGCCAGCAGCAAAGTAGGGGGCGCGGGTGAGCAGTTCTTC. It encodes CASSKVGGAGEQFF.

The V call is TRBV6-5, the J call TRBJ2-7; D call uncertain. Germline CDR1 reads MNHEY; CDR2 reads SVGAGI. Trimming shortened V by 0 bases and J by 4 bases, and 16 bases separated the two germline ends. This CDR3 spans 16 amino acids. CDR3: CASSYSAGLPLYEQYF. The CDR3, as DNA: TGTGCCAGCAGTTACTCGGCCGGGCTACCATTGTACGAGCAGTACTTC.

Only a few counts were recorded for this clone. The genes are TRBV9 and TRBJ2-3; D gene uncertain. V lost 0 bases and J lost 2, with 4 bases in between. Germline-derived CDR1 and CDR2 are SGDLS and YYNGEE. This CDR3 is 13 amino acids long. The CDR3 DNA reads as TGTGCCAGCAGCGTAGCCTACACAGATACGCAGTATTTT. Amino acid sequence: CASSVAYTDTQYF. The full variable domain, with the rest looked up from reference TRBV9 and TRBJ2-3, is DSGVTQTPKHLITATGQRVTLRCSPRSGDLSVYWYQQSLDQGLQFLIQYYNGEERAKGNILERFSAQQFPDLHSELNLSSLELGDSALYFCASSVAYTDTQYFGPGTRLTVL.

The chain has TRBV27 and TRBJ1-2, with 9 nucleotides matching TRBD1. Germline values: CDR1 MNHEY, CDR2 SMNVEV (reference sequence). V trimming: 6 bases; J trimming: 8 bases; junction bases outside the gene matches: 7. CDR3 length equals 13 residues. CDR3 loop: CASRTGGRRGYTF. CDR3 sequence (DNA): TGTGCCAGCAGAACAGGGGGCCGTAGAGGCTACACCTTC.

The V and J genes are TRBV5-4 and TRBJ2-5; TRBD2 agrees at 10 bases. Germline V gives CDR1 SGHNT, CDR2 YYREEE (reference sequence). CDR3 length equals 16 residues. Trimming removed 2 bases from V and 1 base from J; junction bases left unmatched: 5. The CDR3: CASSFGPSGGQETQYF. The CDR3 DNA follows: TGTGCCAGCAGCTTTGGGCCTAGCGGGGGCCAAGAGACCCAGTACTTC.

The chain employs TRBV3-1 (or the pseudogene TRBV3-2) and TRBJ2-3, with D possibly matching TRBD2 (6 bases). CDR3 length equals 12 residues. Per the germline V gene, CDR1 is LGHDT and CDR2 is YNNKEL (reference sequence). The V end was cut by 4 bases, the J end by 4 bases, with 6 bases between. The CDR3 DNA reads as TGTGCCAGCAGCCGCGGGGCAGATACGCAGTATTTT. Translating gives CASSRGADTQYF.

The chain combines TRBV12-3 or TRBV12-4 with TRBJ2-7; 11 bases line up with TRBD1. V shed 5 bases and J 6 bases; nucleotides not matched to a gene: 3. This CDR3 comprises 13 residues. For the CDR3, the DNA is TGTGCCAGCAGTGTGGGACAGGGGGTCGAGCAGTACTTC. Translation gives CASSVGQGVEQYF.

The rearrangement links TRBV12-5 to TRBJ2-1; a weak D match, TRBD2 (5 bases). CDR3 length: 14 amino acids. Per germline, CDR1 LGHNT and CDR2 FRNRAP. Trimming took 2 bases from V and 7 from J, leaving 12 bases between them. The CDR3 DNA sequence: TGTGCTAGTGGTTTGAGGCAGACGGGAAATGAGCAGTTCTTC. Its protein is CASGLRQTGNEQFF. The complete variable domain, with remaining parts taken from reference TRBV12-5 and TRBJ2-1, reads DARVTQTPRHKVTEMGQEVTMRCQPILGHNTVFWYRQTMMQGLELLAYFRNRAPLDDSGMPKDRFSAEMPDATLATLKIQPSEPRDSAVYFCASGLRQTGNEQFFGPGTRLTVL.

The CDR3 nucleotides are TGTGCCAGCAGCTCGACAGGGGCTTACTACGAGCAGTACTTC. This encodes CASSSTGAYYEQYF. The V call is TRBV11-2, the J call TRBJ2-7, with 8 bases aligning to TRBD1. Germline V gene lookup returns CDR1 SGHAT and CDR2 FQNNGV. This CDR3 has 14 amino acids. J was trimmed by 3 bases and V by 4 bases; bases with no gene match: 5.

This sequence joins TRBV29-1 and TRBJ2-1, with 7 bases matching TRBD2. The germline gives CDR1 SQVTM, CDR2 ANQGSEA. V lost 7 bases, J lost 0 bases, and 12 bases stayed unmatched. The CDR3 is 16 amino acids. The CDR3: CSAAGTRVVSYNEQFF. The CDR3 bases are TGCAGCGCAGCGGGGACGAGGGTGGTCTCCTACAATGAGCAGTTCTTC.

The chain joins TRBV7-9 to TRBJ2-7; 11 nucleotides align to TRBD2. CDR1 and CDR2 from the germline V gene are SEHNR and FQNEAQ (reference sequence). V was clipped by 1 base and J by 0 bases; unmatched bases: 5. The CDR3 is made up of 17 amino acids. The CDR3 bases are TGTGCCAGCAGCTTAGATCGTGGACTAGCGGGCTCCTACGAGCAGTACTTC. This sequence encodes CASSLDRGLAGSYEQYF.

Only one count was recorded for this clone. This chain uses TRBV7-9 with TRBJ1-2; 8 nucleotides align to TRBD1. The trim removed 5 bases at V and 8 bases at J, leaving 7 bases unmatched. The CDR3 extends over 13 amino acids. CDR1 and CDR2 (germline): SEHNR, FQNEAQ (reference sequence). Written as DNA, the CDR3 is TGTGCCAGCAGCCCCCAGGGGGCGCGGGGCTACACCTTC. Translated, it gives CASSPQGARGYTF.

The V call is TRBV9, the J call TRBJ1-2, with 7 bases matching TRBD1. Germline V gene sequence: CDR1 SGDLS, CDR2 YYNGEE. This CDR3 has 17 amino acids. V dropped 2 bases and J dropped 4; count of bases not matched to a gene: 14. CDR3 protein: CASSVQATGARGYGYTF. The CDR3, as DNA: TGTGCCAGCAGCGTCCAGGCAACAGGGGCCAGGGGCTATGGCTACACCTTC.

J is TRBJ1-2 and V is TRBV30; 7 positions agree with TRBD1. Per germline, CDR1 GTSNPN and CDR2 SVGIG (reference sequence). Germline trimming cut 6 bases from V and 3 bases from J; bases unmatched to any gene: 7. This CDR3 contains 13 residues. CDR3 nucleotide sequence: TGTGCCTGCCCCCGACAGGGATACTATGGCTACACCTTC. Residues: CACPRQGYYGYTF.

The chain links TRBV28 to TRBJ1-4; a possible D gene is TRBD1 (6 bases). Germline V gene data show CDR1 as MDHEN and CDR2 as SYDVKM. The V gene lost 6 bases and the J gene lost 3 bases, with 11 bases spanning the gap. The length of the CDR3 is 14 residues. The DNA for the CDR3 is TGTGCCAGCAGCACGGACAGATCTAATGAAAAACTGTTTTTT. Translated: CASSTDRSNEKLFF.

The CDR3 spells CASSAGTGVWSGNTIYF. The CDR3 nucleotides are TGTGCCAGCAGCGCAGGGACAGGGGTATGGTCTGGAAACACCATATATTTT. The rearrangement uses TRBV11-2 and TRBJ1-3, with TRBD1 matching over 10 bases. This CDR3 region has 17 residues. With 5 bases clipped from V and 1 base from J, the junction kept 8 bases outside the gene matches. Per the germline V gene, CDR1 is SGHAT and CDR2 is FQNNGV.

V is TRBV19 and J is TRBJ2-7, with 7 bases fitting TRBD2. CDR1 and CDR2 (germline): LNHDA, SQIVND (reference sequence). This CDR3 spans 16 amino acids. J lost 9 bases, V lost 2 bases, and 16 bases had no gene match. CDR3 sequence reads: CASSILGRSGTHGQYF. CDR3 bases: TGTGCCAGTAGTATACTGGGTAGGAGCGGGACCCACGGGCAGTACTTC.

The chain recombines TRBV5-1 with TRBJ2-5; 9 positions match TRBD2. Unmatched junction bases numbered 3, after V lost 1 base and J lost 5 bases. The germline V gene has CDR1 SGHRS and CDR2 YFSETQ. This CDR3 has 14 residues. The CDR3, as DNA: TGCGCCAGCAGCTTGCAGCGGGAGGCCGAGACCCAGTACTTC. This translates into CASSLQREAETQYF. Complete variable domain (other parts from reference TRBV5-1 and TRBJ2-5): KAGVTQTPRYLIKTRGQQVTLSCSPISGHRSVSWYQQTPGQGLQFLFEYFSETQRNKGNFPGRFSGRQFSNSRSEMNVSTLELGDSALYLCASSLQREAETQYFGPGTRLLVL.

A single count supports this clone. The chain is built from TRBV19 and TRBJ2-5; D unresolved. CDR3 length: 12 amino acids. V shed 1 base and J shed 4 bases, with 4 bases lying between them. CDR1 is LNHDA and CDR2 is SQIVND in the germline V gene (reference sequence). This chain's CDR3 is CASSIGRETQYF. DNA for the CDR3: TGTGCCAGTAGTATAGGACGAGAGACCCAGTACTTC.

V usage is TRBV5-1 and J usage is TRBJ2-3, with 8 nucleotides matching TRBD1. Germline CDR1 is SGHRS and CDR2 is YFSETQ. V lost 0 bases to trimming and J lost 6 bases; unmatched junction nucleotides: 6. The CDR3 runs 15 residues. For the CDR3, the DNA is TGCGCCAGCAGCTTGGTGGGGACAGGCATGGATACGCAGTATTTT. Translated, it gives CASSLVGTGMDTQYF. Variable domain in full (rest from reference TRBV5-1 and TRBJ2-3): KAGVTQTPRYLIKTRGQQVTLSCSPISGHRSVSWYQQTPGQGLQFLFEYFSETQRNKGNFPGRFSGRQFSNSRSEMNVSTLELGDSALYLCASSLVGTGMDTQYFGPGTRLTVL.

The chain couples TRBV9 to TRBJ1-2; D may be TRBD1 (6 bases). The CDR3 has 15 amino acids. CDR1 is SGDLS and CDR2 is YYNGEE in the germline V gene. The germline V and J ends were trimmed by 6 bases and 4 bases, with 19 bases remaining between them. The CDR3 nucleotides read TGTGCCAGCACCCGGGGGGGGCAGACGTCCTATGGCTACACCTTC. Its translation: CASTRGGQTSYGYTF.

The count of this clone is one. The chain couples TRBV2 to TRBJ2-3; possibly TRBD2 for D (6 bases). Germline V CDR1 and CDR2: SNHLY, FYNNEI. The CDR3 covers 15 residues. Trimming pared 6 bases from V and 6 bases from J, leaving 19 bases between. CDR3 DNA: TGTGCCAGCAGCCGACTAGTGGGGGGTCTCGATACGCAGTATTTT. Translated: CASSRLVGGLDTQYF.

The chain links TRBV14 to TRBJ1-1, with D possibly matching TRBD1 (5 bases). This CDR3 has 15 residues. CDR1 and CDR2 (germline): SGHDN, FVKESK. With 1 base removed from V and 6 bases from J, the gap between germline ends came to 15 bases. The CDR3: CASSQVGGGVPEAFF. The CDR3, as DNA: TGTGCCAGCAGCCAAGTGGGGGGAGGGGTCCCTGAAGCTTTCTTT.

This clone was observed once. The chain recombines TRBV6-1 with TRBJ2-7, with D perhaps given as TRBD1 or TRBD2 (5 bases each). The V end lost 3 bases, the J end lost 7 bases, and 13 bases lay between the germline ends. The CDR3 is 13 amino acids. Per germline, CDR1 MNHNS and CDR2 SASEGT. CDR3 amino acids: CASSDQQAGEQYF. The CDR3 nucleotides are TGTGCCAGCAGTGATCAACAGGCGGGTGAGCAGTACTTC.

The chain has TRBV7-8 and TRBJ2-3; no definite D call. CDR1 SGHVS and CDR2 FQNEAQ come from the germline V gene. Trimming left V 5 bases short and J 0 bases short, with 9 bases between. This CDR3 is built from 14 residues. This chain's CDR3 is CASSPGASTDTQYF. CDR3 DNA sequence: TGTGCCAGCAGCCCTGGTGCTAGCACAGATACGCAGTATTTT.

The gene calls are TRBV4-2 and TRBJ2-3; 9 bases line up with TRBD1. V dropped 2 bases and J dropped 5; count of bases not matched to a gene: 14. The CDR3 totals 18 residues. Germline V CDR1 and CDR2: LGHNA, YNFKEQ. The chain's CDR3 is CASSQRTGTGMTRDTQYF. For the CDR3, the DNA is TGTGCCAGCAGCCAACGTACCGGGACAGGGATGACCCGAGATACGCAGTATTTT.

The V and J genes are TRBV7-9 and TRBJ1-1; TRBD1 is a possible D gene (6 bases). The CDR3 is 12 amino acids. Germline CDR1 and CDR2: SEHNR and FQNEAQ (reference sequence). V was trimmed by 1 base and J by 10 bases, leaving 10 bases between them. The CDR3 loop reads CASSLGQARAFF. The CDR3 coding sequence is TGTGCCAGCAGCTTAGGACAGGCCCGAGCTTTCTTT.